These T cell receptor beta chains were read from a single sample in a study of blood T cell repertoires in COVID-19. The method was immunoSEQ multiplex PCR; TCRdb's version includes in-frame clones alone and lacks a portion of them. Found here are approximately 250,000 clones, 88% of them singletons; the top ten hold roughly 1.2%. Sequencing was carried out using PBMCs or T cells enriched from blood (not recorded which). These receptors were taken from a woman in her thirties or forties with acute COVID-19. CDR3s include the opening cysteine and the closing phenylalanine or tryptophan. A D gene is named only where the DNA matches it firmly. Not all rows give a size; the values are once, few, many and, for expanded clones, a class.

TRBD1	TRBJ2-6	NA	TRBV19	CASSDRAAGANVLTF	TGTGCCAGTAGCGACAGGGCTGCTGGGGCCAACGTCCTGACTTTC
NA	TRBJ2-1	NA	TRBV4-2	CASSQSPNEQFF	TGTGCCAGCAGCCAAAGCCCGAATGAGCAGTTCTTC
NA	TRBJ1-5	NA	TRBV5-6	CASSAGTRGNSNQPQHF	TGTGCCAGCAGCGCTGGCACCCGAGGGAATAGCAATCAGCCCCAGCATTTT
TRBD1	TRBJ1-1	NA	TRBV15	CATSLDRGSAGTEAFF	TGTGCCACCAGCTTGGACAGGGGGTCAGCCGGCACTGAAGCTTTCTTT
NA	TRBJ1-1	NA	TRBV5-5	CASSFQGNTEAFF	TGTGCCAGCAGCTTTCAGGGGAACACTGAAGCTTTCTTT
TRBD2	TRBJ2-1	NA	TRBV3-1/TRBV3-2	CASSRLAGPFNEQFF	TGTGCCAGCAGCAGACTAGCGGGACCTTTCAATGAGCAGTTCTTC
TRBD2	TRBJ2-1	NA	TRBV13	CASSSGTSGRYNEQFF	TGTGCCAGCAGCTCCGGGACTAGCGGGAGATACAATGAGCAGTTCTTC
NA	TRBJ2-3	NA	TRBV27	CASRNLQDHTDTQYF	TGTGCCAGCAGAAATCTACAGGACCACACAGATACGCAGTATTTT
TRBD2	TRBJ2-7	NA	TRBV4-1	CASSQVVSGRYEQYF	TGCGCCAGCAGCCAAGTCGTTAGCGGGAGGTACGAGCAGTACTTC
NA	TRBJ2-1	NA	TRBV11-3	CASSPTSGYSYNEQFF	TGTGCCAGCAGCCCTACAAGCGGGTACTCCTACAATGAGCAGTTCTTC
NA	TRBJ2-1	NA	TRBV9	CASSVARGLEGNEQFF	TGTGCCAGCAGCGTAGCTAGGGGATTGGAGGGAAATGAGCAGTTCTTC
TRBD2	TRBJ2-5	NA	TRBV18	CASSPPRTSWTQYF	TGTGCCAGCTCACCTCCTCGGACTAGTTGGACCCAGTACTTC
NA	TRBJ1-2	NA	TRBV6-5	CASSSSRTGNYGYTF	TGTGCCAGCAGTTCTTCCCGGACGGGGAACTATGGCTACACCTTC
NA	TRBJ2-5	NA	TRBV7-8	CASSLTKVSSGRYQETQYF	TGTGCCAGCAGCTTGACTAAGGTTTCGTCCGGAAGGTACCAAGAGACCCAGTACTTC
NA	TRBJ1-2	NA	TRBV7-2	CASSDNPETYGYTF	TGTGCCAGCAGCGACAACCCAGAGACCTATGGCTACACCTTC
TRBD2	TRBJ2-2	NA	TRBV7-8	CASSPLAGEGTGELFF	TGTGCCAGCAGCCCACTAGCGGGAGAGGGCACCGGGGAGCTGTTTTTT
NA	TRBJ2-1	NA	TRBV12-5	CASGSTTYNEQFF	TGTGCTAGTGGTTCGACTACCTACAATGAGCAGTTCTTC
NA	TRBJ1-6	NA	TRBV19	CASSIDSSPLHF	TGTGCCAGTAGTATCGACAGTTCACCCCTCCACTTT
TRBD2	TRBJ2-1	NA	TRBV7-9	CASSAGTSGTNNEQFF	TGTGCCAGCAGCGCGGGGACTAGCGGGACCAACAATGAGCAGTTCTTC
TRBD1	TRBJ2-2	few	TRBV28	CASSRGTGTGELFF	TGTGCCAGCAGTAGAGGGACAGGGACCGGGGAGCTGTTTTTT
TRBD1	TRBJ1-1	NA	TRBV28	CASSSAGTGGTEAFF	TGTGCCAGCAGTTCCGCTGGGACAGGGGGGACTGAAGCTTTCTTT
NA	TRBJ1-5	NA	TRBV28	CASSLDGHRPQHF	TGTGCCAGCAGTTTGGACGGACACAGGCCCCAGCATTTT
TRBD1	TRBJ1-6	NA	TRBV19	CASSATGTGDSPLHF	TGTGCCAGTAGTGCGACCGGGACAGGGGATTCACCCCTCCACTTT
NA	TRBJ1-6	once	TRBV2	CASHQGKRSPLHF	TGTGCCAGCCATCAGGGAAAACGCTCACCCCTCCACTTT
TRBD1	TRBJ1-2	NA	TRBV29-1	CSVADDRVGGYTF	TGCAGCGTAGCCGATGACAGGGTGGGAGGCTACACCTTC
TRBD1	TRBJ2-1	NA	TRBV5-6	CASQQGYNEQFF	TGTGCCAGCCAACAGGGGTACAATGAGCAGTTCTTC
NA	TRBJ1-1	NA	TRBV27	CASTRERGTEAFF	TGTGCCAGCACCCGGGAGAGGGGCACTGAAGCTTTCTTT
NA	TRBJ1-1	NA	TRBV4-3	CASSQDGRSTEAFF	TGCGCCAGCAGCCAAGATGGAAGGAGCACTGAAGCTTTCTTT
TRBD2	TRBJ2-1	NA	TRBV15	CATSRAGGGTNEQFF	TGTGCCACCAGCAGAGCGGGAGGGGGGACCAATGAGCAGTTCTTC
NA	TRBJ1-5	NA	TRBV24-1	CATSDFPEYSNQPQHF	TGTGCCACCAGTGATTTTCCGGAGTATAGCAATCAGCCCCAGCATTTT
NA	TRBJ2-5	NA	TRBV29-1	CSVERDQGKTQYF	TGCAGCGTTGAAAGGGACCAGGGGAAGACCCAGTACTTC
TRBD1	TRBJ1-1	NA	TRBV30	CAWRPGGNTEAFF	TGTGCCTGGAGACCAGGGGGGAACACTGAAGCTTTCTTT
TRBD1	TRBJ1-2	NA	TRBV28	CASRQTGAGGYTF	TGTGCCAGCAGACAGACAGGGGCAGGAGGCTACACCTTC
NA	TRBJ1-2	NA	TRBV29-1	CSVGGQLGGYTF	TGCAGCGTCGGCGGGCAGCTGGGTGGCTACACCTTC
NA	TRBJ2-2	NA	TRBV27	CASSFGTGELFF	TGTGCCAGCAGTTTCGGCACCGGGGAGCTGTTTTTT
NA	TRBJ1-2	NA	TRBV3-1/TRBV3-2	CASSQDDSVSYTF	TGTGCCAGCAGCCAGGATGACAGCGTTAGCTACACCTTC
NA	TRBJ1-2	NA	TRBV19	CASSEVRGYGYTF	TGTGCCAGTAGTGAAGTCAGGGGCTATGGCTACACCTTC
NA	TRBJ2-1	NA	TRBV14	CASSQGVSVIYNEQFF	TGTGCCAGCAGCCAAGGGGTTAGCGTTATATACAATGAGCAGTTCTTC
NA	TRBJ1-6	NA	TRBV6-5	CASSNTGIVGSPLHF	TGTGCCAGCAGTAATACAGGGATTGTCGGTTCACCCCTCCACTTT
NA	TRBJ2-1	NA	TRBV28	CASSLGGQSSYNEQFF	TGTGCCAGCAGTTTAGGCGGACAGAGCTCCTACAATGAGCAGTTCTTC
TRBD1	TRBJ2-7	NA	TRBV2	CASGQGAYEQYF	TGTGCCAGTGGACAGGGGGCTTACGAGCAGTACTTC
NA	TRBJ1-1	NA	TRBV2	CASMAPTEAFF	TGTGCCAGCATGGCCCCCACTGAAGCTTTCTTT
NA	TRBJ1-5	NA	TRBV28	CASSSDGENQPQHF	TGTGCCAGCAGTTCCGACGGAGAGAATCAGCCCCAGCATTTT
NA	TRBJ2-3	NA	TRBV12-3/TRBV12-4	CASSMSYTDTQYF	TGTGCCAGCAGTATGAGTTACACAGATACGCAGTATTTT
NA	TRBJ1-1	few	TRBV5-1	CASRSMNTEAFF	TGCGCCAGCAGGTCCATGAACACTGAAGCTTTCTTT
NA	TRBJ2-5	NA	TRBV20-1	CSARLPETQYF	TGCAGTGCTAGACTTCCAGAGACCCAGTACTTC
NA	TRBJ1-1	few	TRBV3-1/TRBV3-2	CASSQGGPDTEAFF	TGTGCCAGCAGCCAAGGGGGCCCGGACACTGAAGCTTTCTTT
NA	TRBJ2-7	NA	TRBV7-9	CASSPRTGTPGYEQYF	TGTGCCAGCAGCCCCAGGACCGGGACTCCAGGCTACGAGCAGTACTTC
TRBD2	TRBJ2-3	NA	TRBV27	CASSLTRDYWNTQYF	TGTGCCAGCAGTTTGACCCGGGACTACTGGAACACGCAGTATTTT
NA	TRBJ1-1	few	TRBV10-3	CAISEAKVRSNKAFF	TGTGCCATCAGTGAGGCGAAGGTCAGGTCGAACAAAGCTTTCTTT
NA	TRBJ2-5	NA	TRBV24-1	CATSGRGGDQETQYF	TGTGCCACCAGCGGCCGGGGCGGGGACCAAGAGACCCAGTACTTC
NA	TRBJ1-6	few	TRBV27	CASSLSIRGQALSPLHF	TGTGCCAGCAGTTTATCGATCAGGGGTCAGGCACTTTCACCCCTCCACTTT
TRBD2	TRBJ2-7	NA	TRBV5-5	CASSFLKVLAGDHSYEQYF	TGTGCCAGCAGCTTTTTGAAGGTACTAGCGGGAGACCATTCCTACGAGCAGTACTTC
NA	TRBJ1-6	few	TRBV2	CASSEVGDNSPLHF	TGTGCCAGCAGTGAAGTAGGGGATAATTCACCCCTCCACTTT
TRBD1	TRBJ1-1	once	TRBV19	CASSNSPGQGNTEAFF	TGTGCCAGTAGTAATTCACCGGGACAGGGGAACACTGAAGCTTTCTTT